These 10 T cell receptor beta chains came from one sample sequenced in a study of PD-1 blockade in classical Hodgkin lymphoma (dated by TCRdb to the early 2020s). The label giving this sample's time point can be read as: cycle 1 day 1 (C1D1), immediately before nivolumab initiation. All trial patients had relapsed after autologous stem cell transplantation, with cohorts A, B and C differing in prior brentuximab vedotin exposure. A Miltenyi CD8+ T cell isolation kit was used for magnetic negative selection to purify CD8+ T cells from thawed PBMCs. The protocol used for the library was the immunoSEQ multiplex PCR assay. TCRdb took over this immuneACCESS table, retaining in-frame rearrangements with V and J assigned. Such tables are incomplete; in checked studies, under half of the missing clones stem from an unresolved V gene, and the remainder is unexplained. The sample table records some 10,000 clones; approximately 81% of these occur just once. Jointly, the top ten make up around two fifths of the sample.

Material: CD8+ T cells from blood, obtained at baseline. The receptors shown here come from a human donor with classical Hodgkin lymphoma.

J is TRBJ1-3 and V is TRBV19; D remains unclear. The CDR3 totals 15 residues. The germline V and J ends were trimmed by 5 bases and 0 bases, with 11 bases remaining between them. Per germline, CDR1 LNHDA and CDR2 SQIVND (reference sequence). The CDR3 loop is CASSSTLSSGNTIYF. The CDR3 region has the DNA TGTGCCAGTAGTTCGACCCTGAGCTCTGGAAACACCATATATTTT.

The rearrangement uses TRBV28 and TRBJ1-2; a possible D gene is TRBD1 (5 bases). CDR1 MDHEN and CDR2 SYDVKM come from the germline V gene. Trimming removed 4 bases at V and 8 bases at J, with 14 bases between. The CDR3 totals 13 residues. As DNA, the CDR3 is TGTGCCAGCAGTTCGATGCCTACAGGCGGCTACACCTTC. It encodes CASSSMPTGGYTF.

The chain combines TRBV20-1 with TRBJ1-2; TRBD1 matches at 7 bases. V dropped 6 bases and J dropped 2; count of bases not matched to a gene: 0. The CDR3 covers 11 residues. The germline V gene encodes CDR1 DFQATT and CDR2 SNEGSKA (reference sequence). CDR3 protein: CSATGNYGYTF. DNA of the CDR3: TGCAGTGCGACAGGGAACTATGGCTACACCTTC.

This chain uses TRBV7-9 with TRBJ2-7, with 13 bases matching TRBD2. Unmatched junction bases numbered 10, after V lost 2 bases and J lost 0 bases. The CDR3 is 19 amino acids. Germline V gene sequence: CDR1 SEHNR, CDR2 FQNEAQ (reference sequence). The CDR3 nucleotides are TGTGCCAGCAGCTTAAGGACTAGCGGGAGTTGGCTGAGCTCCTACGAGCAGTACTTC. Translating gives CASSLRTSGSWLSSYEQYF.

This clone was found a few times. For the CDR3, the DNA is TGTGCCAGCAGCTCAGGACAGGGAGCCTACGAGCAGTACTTC. Its protein product is CASSSGQGAYEQYF. The chain employs TRBV7-6 and TRBJ2-7; TRBD1 agrees at 8 bases. Germline lookup yields CDR1 SGHVS and CDR2 FNYEAQ. V was clipped by 4 bases and J by 2 bases; unmatched bases: 4. The CDR3 contains 14 residues. Filled out from reference TRBV7-6 and TRBJ2-7, the complete variable domain reads GAGVSQSPRYKVTKRGQDVALRCDPISGHVSLYWYRQALGQGPEFLTYFNYEAQQDKSGLPNDRFSAERPEGSISTLTIQRTEQRDSAMYRCASSSGQGAYEQYFGPGTRLTVT.

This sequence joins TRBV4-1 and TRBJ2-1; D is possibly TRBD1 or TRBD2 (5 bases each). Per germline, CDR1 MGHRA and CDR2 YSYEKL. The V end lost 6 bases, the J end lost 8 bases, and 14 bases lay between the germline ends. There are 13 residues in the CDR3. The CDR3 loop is CASRSGAQHEQFF. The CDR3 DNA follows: TGCGCCAGCAGATCCGGGGCGCAGCATGAGCAGTTCTTC.

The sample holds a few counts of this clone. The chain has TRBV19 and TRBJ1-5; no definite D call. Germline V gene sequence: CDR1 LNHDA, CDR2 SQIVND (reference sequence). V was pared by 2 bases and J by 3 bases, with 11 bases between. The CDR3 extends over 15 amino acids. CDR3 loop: CASSIRLAYNQPQHF. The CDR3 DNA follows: TGTGCCAGTAGTATACGGTTGGCGTACAATCAGCCCCAGCATTTT. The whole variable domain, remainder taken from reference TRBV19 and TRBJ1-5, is DGGITQSPKYLFRKEGQNVTLSCEQNLNHDAMYWYRQDPGQGLRLIYYSQIVNDFQKGDIAEGYSVSREKKESFPLTVTSAQKNPTAFYLCASSIRLAYNQPQHFGDGTRLSIL.

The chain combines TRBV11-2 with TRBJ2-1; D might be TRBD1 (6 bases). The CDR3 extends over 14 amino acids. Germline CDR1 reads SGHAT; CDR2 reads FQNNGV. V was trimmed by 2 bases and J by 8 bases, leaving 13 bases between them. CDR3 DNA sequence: TGTGCCAGCAGCTTAACCCAGACAGGTTATGAGCAGTTCTTC. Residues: CASSLTQTGYEQFF.

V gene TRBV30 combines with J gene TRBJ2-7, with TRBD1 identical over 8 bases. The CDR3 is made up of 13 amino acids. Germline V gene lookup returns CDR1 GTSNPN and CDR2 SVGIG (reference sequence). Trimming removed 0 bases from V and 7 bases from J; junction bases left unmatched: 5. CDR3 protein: CAWSVRTGSEQYF. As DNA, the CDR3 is TGTGCCTGGAGTGTACGGACAGGGAGTGAGCAGTACTTC.

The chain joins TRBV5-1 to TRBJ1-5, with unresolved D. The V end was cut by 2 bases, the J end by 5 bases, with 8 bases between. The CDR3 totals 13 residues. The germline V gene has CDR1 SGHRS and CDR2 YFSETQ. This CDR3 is CASSFGPYQPQHF. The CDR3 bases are TGCGCCAGCAGCTTCGGACCCTATCAGCCCCAGCATTTT.